These T cell receptor beta chains were read from a single sample in a study of blood T cell repertoires in COVID-19. The repertoire was sequenced with immunoSEQ multiplex PCR; TCRdb's copy has only in-frame clones and lacks some. Of about 59,000 clones listed, roughly 85% were seen once; the top ten hold approximately 20%. Source material: peripheral blood. The origin of the receptors is a human donor in a cohort sampled during active COVID-19. Both conserved end residues are part of each CDR3. D genes are given only for firm matches. Expanded clones are given a class, and other clones once, few, many or no size at all.

J,V,D,length,size,CDR3,DNA
TRBJ2-5,TRBV5-1,.,15,.,CASSFFGAERETQYF,TGCGCCAGCAGCTTCTTTGGGGCAGAACGGGAGACCCAGTACTTC
TRBJ1-1,TRBV6-2/TRBV6-3,.,13,.,CASSYESSTEAFF,TGTGCCAGCAGTTACGAGTCGAGCACTGAAGCTTTCTTT
TRBJ2-1,TRBV19,.,17,.,CASRPRALTRGWNEQFF,TGTGCCAGTAGGCCGCGAGCCCTAACCAGGGGTTGGAATGAGCAGTTCTTC
TRBJ1-2,TRBV2,TRBD1,17,.,CASSGPGQGVINYGYTF,TGTGCCAGCAGCGGACCAGGACAGGGAGTTATTAACTATGGCTACACCTTC
TRBJ1-6,TRBV7-2,.,15,.,CASSLYSKVDSPLHF,TGTGCCAGCAGCTTATACAGTAAGGTTGATTCACCCCTCCACTTT
TRBJ1-2,TRBV11-2,.,14,.,CASSLGPVLYGYTF,TGTGCCAGCAGCTTAGGGCCTGTCCTCTATGGCTACACCTTC
TRBJ1-2,TRBV15,.,16,.,CATSRDSGQSVWGYTF,TGTGCCACCAGCAGAGATTCAGGACAGTCGGTGTGGGGCTACACCTTC
TRBJ2-3,TRBV10-3,TRBD1,15,once,CAIRGQGASTDTQYF,TGTGCCATCAGAGGACAGGGGGCTAGCACAGATACGCAGTATTTT
TRBJ1-2,TRBV5-4,.,15,.,CASSLAGSAVRGYTF,TGTGCCAGCAGCTTGGCCGGGTCAGCCGTGCGGGGCTACACCTTC
TRBJ2-7,TRBV14,.,16,.,CASSQDRRYVAREQYF,TGTGCCAGCAGCCAAGATCGACGATACGTGGCGAGGGAGCAGTACTTC
TRBJ2-2,TRBV19,.,15,.,CASSITRFGTGELFF,TGTGCCAGTAGTATCACGAGGTTCGGTACCGGGGAGCTGTTTTTT
TRBJ2-3,TRBV14,TRBD2,18,.,CASSRRLAGGTSTDTQYF,TGTGCCAGCAGCCGACGACTAGCGGGGGGGACTAGCACAGATACGCAGTATTTT
TRBJ1-2,TRBV7-2,TRBD1,13,.,CASSPGQSHSQTF,TGTGCCAGCAGCCCGGGACAGTCTCACTCTCAGACCTTC
TRBJ2-1,TRBV3-1/TRBV3-2,.,15,.,CASSQVVGSYNEQFF,TGTGCCAGCAGCCAAGTGGTGGGGAGCTACAATGAGCAGTTCTTC
TRBJ2-4,TRBV5-6,.,15,.,CASSSQGRAKNIQYF,TGTGCCAGCAGCTCACAGGGTAGAGCCAAAAACATTCAGTACTTC
TRBJ2-5,TRBV12-3/TRBV12-4,TRBD1,13,.,CASSGQGAETQYF,TGTGCCAGCAGTGGACAGGGGGCCGAGACCCAGTACTTC
TRBJ2-3,TRBV19,TRBD1,15,.,CASSPRDRGRDTQYF,TGTGCCAGTAGTCCAAGGGACAGGGGACGAGATACGCAGTATTTT
TRBJ2-2,TRBV9,TRBD1,15,once,CASSTRQGNTGELFF,TGTGCCAGCAGCACCCGACAGGGTAACACCGGGGAGCTGTTTTTT
TRBJ2-7,TRBV29-1,.,12,.,CSVDAGDYEQYF,TGCAGCGTTGACGCGGGTGACTACGAGCAGTACTTC
TRBJ1-5,TRBV25-1,TRBD1,16,.,CASKSPGGSWGQPQHF,TGTGCCAGCAAATCTCCAGGGGGATCTTGGGGCCAGCCCCAGCATTTT
TRBJ2-1,TRBV7-2,.,13,once,CASIIQRGNEQFF,TGTGCCAGCATCATTCAGAGGGGGAATGAGCAGTTCTTC
TRBJ2-5,TRBV10-2,.,14,.,CASSGWGREETQYF,TGCGCCAGCAGTGGGTGGGGGCGCGAAGAGACCCAGTACTTC
TRBJ2-7,TRBV5-5,.,15,.,CASSLSGARPYEQYF,TGTGCCAGCAGCTTGTCTGGGGCGCGCCCCTACGAGCAGTACTTC
TRBJ2-7,TRBV18,.,14,.,CASSPLDSPYEQYF,TGTGCCAGCTCACCGCTAGACAGTCCCTACGAGCAGTACTTC
TRBJ2-3,TRBV27,TRBD2,16,once,CASSSYLAGGTDTQYF,TGTGCCAGCAGTTCCTACCTAGCGGGGGGCACAGATACGCAGTATTTT
TRBJ2-7,TRBV4-2,TRBD2,13,.,CASSSAGGLEQYF,TGTGCCAGCAGCTCGGCGGGGGGGCTTGAGCAGTACTTC
TRBJ2-2,TRBV6-1,.,19,.,CASSETTRLLRRNTGELFF,TGTGCCAGCAGTGAAACCACCCGATTACTACGCCGGAACACCGGGGAGCTGTTTTTT
TRBJ1-2,TRBV6-5,.,15,.,CASIDSDSSSYGYTF,TGTGCCAGCATCGACTCCGACAGCTCATCCTATGGCTACACCTTC
TRBJ2-7,TRBV27,.,13,.,CASSFAGIGEQYF,TGTGCCAGCAGTTTTGCAGGGATCGGCGAGCAGTACTTC
TRBJ1-1,TRBV29-1,.,12,.,CSGHQVNTEAFF,TGCAGCGGTCATCAGGTGAACACTGAAGCTTTCTTT
TRBJ1-1,TRBV6-1,.,14,once,CASSEYREGTEAFF,TGTGCCAGCAGTGAATACAGGGAGGGCACTGAAGCTTTCTTT
TRBJ1-1,TRBV7-8,TRBD1,16,many,CASSPRDRGSNTEAFF,TGTGCCAGCAGTCCCCGTGACAGGGGTTCGAACACTGAAGCTTTCTTT
TRBJ1-1,TRBV19,.,16,.,CASSISALRMNTEAFF,TGTGCCAGTAGTATAAGCGCCCTACGGATGAACACTGAAGCTTTCTTT